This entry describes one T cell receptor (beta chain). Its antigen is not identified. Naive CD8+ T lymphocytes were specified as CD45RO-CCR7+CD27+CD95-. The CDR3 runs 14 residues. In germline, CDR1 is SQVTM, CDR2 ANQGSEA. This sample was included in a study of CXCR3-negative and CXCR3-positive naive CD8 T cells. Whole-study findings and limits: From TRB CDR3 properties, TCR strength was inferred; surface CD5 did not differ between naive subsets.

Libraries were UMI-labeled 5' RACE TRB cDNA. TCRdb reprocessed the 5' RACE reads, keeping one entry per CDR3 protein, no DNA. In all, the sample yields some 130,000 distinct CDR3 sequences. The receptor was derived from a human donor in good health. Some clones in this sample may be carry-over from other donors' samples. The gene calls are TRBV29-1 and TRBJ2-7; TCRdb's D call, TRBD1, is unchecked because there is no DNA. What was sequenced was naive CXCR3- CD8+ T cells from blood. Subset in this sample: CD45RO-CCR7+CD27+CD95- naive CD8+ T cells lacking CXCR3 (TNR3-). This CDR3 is CSVEGGESSYEQYF.